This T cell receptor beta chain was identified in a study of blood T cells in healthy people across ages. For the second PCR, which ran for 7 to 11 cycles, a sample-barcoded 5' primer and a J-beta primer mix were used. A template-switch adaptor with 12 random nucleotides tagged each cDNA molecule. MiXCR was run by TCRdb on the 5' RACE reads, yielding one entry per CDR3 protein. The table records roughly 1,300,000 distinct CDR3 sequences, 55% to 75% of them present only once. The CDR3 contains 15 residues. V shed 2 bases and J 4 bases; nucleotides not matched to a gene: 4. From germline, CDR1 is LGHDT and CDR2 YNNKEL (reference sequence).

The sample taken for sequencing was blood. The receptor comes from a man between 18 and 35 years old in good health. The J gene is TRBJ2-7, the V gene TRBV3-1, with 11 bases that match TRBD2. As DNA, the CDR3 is TGTGCCAGCAGCCAAACGGCTAGCGGGGGGTACGAGCAGTACTTC. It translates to CASSQTASGGYEQYF.